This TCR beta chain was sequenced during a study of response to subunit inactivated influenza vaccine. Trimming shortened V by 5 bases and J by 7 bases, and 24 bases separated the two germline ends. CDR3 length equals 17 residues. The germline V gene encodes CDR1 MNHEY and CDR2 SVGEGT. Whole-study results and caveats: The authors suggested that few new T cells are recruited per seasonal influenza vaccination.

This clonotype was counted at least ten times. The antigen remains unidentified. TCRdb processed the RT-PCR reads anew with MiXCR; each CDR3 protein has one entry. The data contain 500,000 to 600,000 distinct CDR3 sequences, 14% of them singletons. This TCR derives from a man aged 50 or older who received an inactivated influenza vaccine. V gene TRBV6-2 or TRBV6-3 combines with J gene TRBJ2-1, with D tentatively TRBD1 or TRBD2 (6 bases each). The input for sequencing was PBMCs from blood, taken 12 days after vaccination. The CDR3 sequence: CASSARGSTVGGNEQFF. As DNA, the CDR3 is TGTGCCAGCAGTGCTAGGGGGTCAACCGTAGGGGGGAATGAGCAGTTCTTC.